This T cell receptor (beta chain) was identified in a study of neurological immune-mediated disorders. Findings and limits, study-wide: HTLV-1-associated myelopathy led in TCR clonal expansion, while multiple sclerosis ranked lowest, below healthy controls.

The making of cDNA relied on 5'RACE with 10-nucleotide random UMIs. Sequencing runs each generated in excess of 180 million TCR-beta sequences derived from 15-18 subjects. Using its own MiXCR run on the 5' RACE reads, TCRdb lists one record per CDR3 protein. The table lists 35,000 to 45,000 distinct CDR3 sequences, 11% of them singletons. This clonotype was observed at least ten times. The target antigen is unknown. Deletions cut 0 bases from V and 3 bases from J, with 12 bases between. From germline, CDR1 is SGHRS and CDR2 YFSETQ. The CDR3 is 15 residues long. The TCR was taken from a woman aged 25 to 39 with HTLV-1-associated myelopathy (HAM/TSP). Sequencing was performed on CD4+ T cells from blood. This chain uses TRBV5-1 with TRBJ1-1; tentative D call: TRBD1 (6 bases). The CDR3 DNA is TGCGCCAGCAGCTTGGAAGGACAGTCATACACTGAAGCTTTCTTT. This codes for CASSLEGQSYTEAFF.